Presented here are 4 T cell receptor beta chains from one specimen sequenced in a study of blood T cell repertoires in COVID-19. Generated by immunoSEQ multiplex PCR, the TCRdb table keeps only in-frame clones and is missing some. This sample yields some 320,000 clones, of which around 92% are seen a single time; 2.5% to 3.5% belongs to the top ten. Source material: PBMCs or T cells enriched from blood (not recorded which). These receptor sequences come from a woman in her forties or fifties who had been exposed to COVID-19.

This chain uses TRBV23-1 with TRBJ1-1, with D perhaps matching TRBD1 (6 bases). TRBV23-1 falls under the ORF class, with uncertain function. Trimming took 7 bases from V and 0 from J, leaving 12 bases between them. The CDR3 spans 14 residues. As DNA, the CDR3 is TGCGCCAGCACCACAGACAGGATGAACACTGAAGCTTTCTTT. Protein product: CASTTDRMNTEAFF.

The chain combines TRBV29-1 with TRBJ1-2; weak D call: TRBD1 (6 bases). V lost 5 bases, J lost 11 bases, and 15 bases lay in between. Per the germline V gene, CDR1 is SQVTM and CDR2 is ANQGSEA. CDR3 length: 11 residues. CDR3 sequence reads: CSVLTGSRYTF. The DNA of the CDR3 is TGCAGCGTTCTGACAGGAAGTCGTTACACCTTC.

The chain uses TRBV7-8 and TRBJ2-7, with D possibly matching TRBD1 (6 bases). Germline CDR1 and CDR2: SGHVS and FQNEAQ. This CDR3 contains 14 residues. V gave up 3 bases and J gave up 6 bases, with 15 bases separating them. The CDR3 sequence is CASSFSTGLAEQYF. In nucleotides, the CDR3 is TGTGCCAGCAGCTTCTCTACAGGGTTGGCCGAGCAGTACTTC. Looking up the rest from reference TRBV7-8 and TRBJ2-7 gives the full variable domain: GAGVSQSPRYKVAKRGQDVALRCDPISGHVSLFWYQQALGQGPEFLTYFQNEAQLDKSGLPSDRFFAERPEGSVSTLKIQRTQQEDSAVYLCASSFSTGLAEQYFGPGTRLTVT.

The gene calls are TRBV4-1 and TRBJ1-6; TRBD1 is a possible D gene (5 bases). CDR1 is MGHRA and CDR2 is YSYEKL in the germline V gene. The CDR3 has 15 amino acids. The germline V and J ends were trimmed by 2 bases and 9 bases, with 14 bases remaining between them. CDR3 sequence reads: CASSQTGTIGSPLHF. CDR3 bases: TGCGCCAGCAGCCAAACCGGGACTATAGGTTCACCCCTCCACTTT.